The source of this T cell receptor (beta chain) is a study of CD8+CD57+ T cells in acquired aplastic anemia. About the study: Yields of DNA that came from sorted CD4+ and CD8+ cells averaged roughly 3.3 ug.

For CDR3 and TCR beta VDJ profiling, genomic DNA was the template used. TCRdb re-called the reads with MiXCR, one entry per CDR3 protein. The repertoire holds some 45,000 distinct CDR3 sequences, with roughly two thirds as singletons. CDR1 and CDR2 (germline): SNHLY, FYNNEI. This CDR3 spans 19 amino acids. V shed 3 bases and J 1 base; nucleotides not matched to a gene: 13. The material sequenced was sorted CD4+, CD8+, or CD8+CD57+ T cells (not recorded which) from PBMCs. The rearrangement joins TRBV2 to TRBJ2-5, with 11 bases matching TRBD2. The clonotype was recovered from a human donor in good health, serving as a control. CDR3 in amino acids: CASSEGPHSGGVRQETQYF. The CDR3 region has the DNA TGTGCCAGCAGTGAGGGGCCTCATAGCGGGGGGGTCCGCCAAGAGACCCAGTACTTC.